One sample yielded the 28 T cell receptor beta chains listed below, sequenced in a study of CD8 T cells in ankylosing spondylitis. TCRdb independently ran MiXCR on the 5' RACE reads; one entry per CDR3 protein. The sample shows more than 250,000 distinct CDR3 sequences, 11% of them seen only once. Sequenced input: blood, either unsorted or a sorted T cell fraction (not recorded which). The receptors originated from a female donor with ankylosing spondylitis or in good health (not recorded which).

J is TRBJ2-1 and V is TRBV12-3 or TRBV12-4, with a tentative D call TRBD2 (5 bases). The CDR3 length is 13 residues. The V end lost 6 bases, the J end lost 10 bases, and 16 bases lay between the germline ends. In DNA, the CDR3 is TGTGCCAGCAGAAAGGACTCTACTGGCGAGCAGTTCTTC. Encoded protein: CASRKDSTGEQFF.

This clonotype was picked up many times. This chain links TRBV3-1 with TRBJ1-4; no clear D. V was clipped by 2 bases and J by 0 bases, with 10 bases between them. Germline V gene data show CDR1 as LGHDT and CDR2 as YNNKEL (reference sequence). CDR3 length: 16 residues. The CDR3: CASSQNYGATNEKLFF. CDR3 bases: TGTGCCAGCAGCCAAAACTACGGTGCAACTAATGAAAAACTGTTTTTT. The variable domain in full, completed from reference TRBV3-1 and TRBJ1-4, reads DTAVSQTPKYLVTQMGNDKSIKCEQNLGHDTMYWYKQDSKKFLKIMFSYNNKELIINETVPNRFSPKSPDKAHLNLHINSLELGDSAVYFCASSQNYGATNEKLFFGSGTQLSVL.

The genes are TRBV10-3 and TRBJ2-5; TRBD2 agrees at 10 bases. The CDR3 contains 16 residues. J was trimmed by 0 bases and V by 5 bases; bases with no gene match: 6. Germline CDR1 and CDR2: ENHRY and SYGVKD. The CDR3 DNA sequence: TGTGCCATCAGTAAACTAGCGGGGACGAACCAAGAGACCCAGTACTTC. Its protein is CAISKLAGTNQETQYF.

This clonotype was seen at least ten times. This chain uses TRBV5-1 with TRBJ2-5; unclear D gene. Trimming removed 6 bases from V and 4 bases from J, with 7 bases in between. CDR3 length: 11 amino acids. Germline CDR1 and CDR2: SGHRS and YFSETQ. CDR3 sequence (DNA): TGCGCCAGCAAGCTGAGAGAGACCCAGTACTTC. It yields the protein CASKLRETQYF. Variable domain in full (rest from reference TRBV5-1 and TRBJ2-5): KAGVTQTPRYLIKTRGQQVTLSCSPISGHRSVSWYQQTPGQGLQFLFEYFSETQRNKGNFPGRFSGRQFSNSRSEMNVSTLELGDSALYLCASKLRETQYFGPGTRLLVL.

At least ten counts were recorded for this clonotype. The chain is built from TRBV9 and TRBJ2-3, with 7 bases identical to TRBD1. The CDR3 has 15 amino acids. CDR1 is SGDLS, CDR2 YYNGEE, per germline. V dropped 0 bases and J dropped 1; count of bases not matched to a gene: 2. CDR3 sequence: CASSVVGGRTDTQYF. The CDR3 coding sequence is TGTGCCAGCAGCGTAGTAGGGGGCCGCACAGATACGCAGTATTTT. The entire variable domain, with the rest obtained from reference TRBV9 and TRBJ2-3, is as follows: DSGVTQTPKHLITATGQRVTLRCSPRSGDLSVYWYQQSLDQGLQFLIQYYNGEERAKGNILERFSAQQFPDLHSELNLSSLELGDSALYFCASSVVGGRTDTQYFGPGTRLTVL.

This clonotype was picked up many times. V usage is TRBV29-1 and J usage is TRBJ2-7, with D possibly being TRBD2 (6 bases). This CDR3 spans 12 amino acids. Germline V gene sequence: CDR1 SQVTM, CDR2 ANQGSEA. Between the trimmed V and J ends, which lost 3 bases and 7 bases, there was a span of 13 bases. The CDR3 loop is CSVDVIGGEQYF. In DNA form, the CDR3 reads TGCAGCGTTGACGTTATCGGGGGTGAGCAGTACTTC.

This clonotype was observed at least ten times. The chain couples TRBV10-3 to TRBJ2-3, with D possibly TRBD2 on 6 matching bases. Per germline, CDR1 ENHRY and CDR2 SYGVKD. The CDR3 extends over 13 amino acids. Between the trimmed V and J ends, which lost 5 bases and 8 bases, there was a span of 14 bases. DNA of the CDR3: TGTGCCATCAGTTCCGGACTATCGGGTACGCAGTATTTT. It codes for CAISSGLSGTQYF.

Many counts were recorded for this clonotype. The chain combines TRBV20-1 with TRBJ2-7; D is possibly TRBD2 (5 bases). Germline loops: CDR1 DFQATT, CDR2 SNEGSKA (reference sequence). The ends were cut back, 2 bases at V and 5 bases at J, with 16 bases in the middle. CDR3 length: 14 residues. This CDR3 reads CSARPLEVPNEQYF. For the CDR3, the DNA is TGCAGTGCTAGACCCCTGGAGGTCCCAAACGAGCAGTACTTC.

There are many counts of this clonotype. This rearrangement joins TRBV13 to TRBJ2-7, with D maybe TRBD2 (6 bases). This CDR3 region has 13 residues. Per the germline V gene, CDR1 is PRHDT and CDR2 is FYEKMQ (reference sequence). The V and J ends lost 5 bases and 0 bases respectively, with 8 bases between them. The CDR3 loop is CASSRRGSYEQYF. CDR3 coding DNA: TGTGCCAGCAGCCGGCGGGGCTCCTACGAGCAGTACTTC. The full variable domain, rest sourced from reference TRBV13 and TRBJ2-7, is AAGVIQSPRHLIKEKRETATLKCYPIPRHDTVYWYQQGPGQDPQFLISFYEKMQSDKGSIPDRFSAQQFSDYHSELNMSSLELGDSALYFCASSRRGSYEQYFGPGTRLTVT.

This clonotype was counted ten times or more. V is TRBV7-2 and J is TRBJ2-7, with D perhaps TRBD2 (6 bases). Germline V gene sequence: CDR1 SGHTA, CDR2 FQGNSA. V was pared by 3 bases and J by 2 bases, with 11 bases between. The length of the CDR3 is 14 residues. The CDR3 sequence is CASSFGGDTYEQYF. The CDR3 coding sequence is TGTGCCAGCAGCTTTGGAGGGGATACCTACGAGCAGTACTTC.

This clonotype was seen more than once but under ten times. This chain joins TRBV15 and TRBJ1-2; maybe TRBD1 (5 bases). Trimming pared 0 bases from V and 0 bases from J, leaving 8 bases between. Per the germline V gene, CDR1 is LNHNV and CDR2 is YYDKDF (reference sequence). The CDR3 spans 15 residues. The CDR3 here is CATSRDEGSNYGYTF. CDR3 nucleotide sequence: TGTGCCACCAGCAGAGATGAGGGGTCTAACTATGGCTACACCTTC.

The chain couples TRBV6-1 to TRBJ2-1; TRBD1 matches 10 bases. CDR3 length equals 16 residues. Germline trimming cut 2 bases from V and 2 bases from J; bases unmatched to any gene: 3. In germline, CDR1 is MNHNS, CDR2 SASEGT. This chain's CDR3 is CASSEMGTGAYNEQFF. The CDR3 DNA sequence: TGTGCCAGCAGTGAAATGGGGACAGGGGCCTACAATGAGCAGTTCTTC.

This clonotype was seen at least ten times. This chain uses TRBV20-1 with TRBJ2-5, with TRBD2 matching 11 bases. There are 14 residues in the CDR3. Germline V lookup: CDR1 DFQATT, CDR2 SNEGSKA (reference sequence). J gave up 1 base and V 3 bases, and 1 base lay outside the gene matches. CDR3 in DNA: TGCAGTGCTAGCGGACTAGCGGGCCAAGAGACCCAGTACTTC. Protein: CSASGLAGQETQYF.

This clonotype was detected ten times or more. The CDR3 region has the DNA TGCAGTGCTAATCTTCCAAGGTCTGGAAACACCATATATTTT. This translates into CSANLPRSGNTIYF. This rearrangement joins TRBV20-1 to TRBJ1-3; D gene unclear. Germline lookup yields CDR1 DFQATT and CDR2 SNEGSKA (reference sequence). The CDR3 runs to 14 residues. With 4 bases removed from V and 1 base from J, the gap between germline ends came to 11 bases.

This clonotype has more than one count but fewer than ten. V and J are TRBV5-6 and TRBJ2-1; 7 bases fit TRBD2. This CDR3 is 17 amino acids long. Germline values: CDR1 SGHDT, CDR2 YYEEEE. V shed 4 bases, J shed 2 bases, and the junction held 12 bases outside the gene matches. This CDR3 is CASSRRSGLAAYNEQFF. The CDR3 DNA follows: TGTGCCAGCAGCCGAAGGAGTGGGCTAGCGGCCTACAATGAGCAGTTCTTC.

The chain uses TRBV3-1 and TRBJ2-7; possible D gene TRBD1, 5 bases. This CDR3 spans 16 amino acids. Germline V gene lookup returns CDR1 LGHDT and CDR2 YNNKEL (reference sequence). The V and J ends lost 0 bases and 3 bases respectively, with 15 bases between them. DNA of the CDR3: TGTGCCAGCAGCCAAGATTGGACATGGGTAAGCTACGAGCAGTACTTC. Its translation: CASSQDWTWVSYEQYF.

The chain employs TRBV20-1 and TRBJ2-1; perhaps TRBD2 as D (6 bases). The germline V gene has CDR1 DFQATT and CDR2 SNEGSKA (reference sequence). The CDR3 runs to 12 residues. V was pared by 1 base and J by 5 bases, with 6 bases between. CDR3 bases: TGCAGTGCTAGAGCGGGAGACAATGAGCAGTTCTTC. This encodes CSARAGDNEQFF.

This clonotype appeared many times. The chain carries TRBV6-1 and TRBJ1-1, with D perhaps matching TRBD1 (6 bases). CDR1 and CDR2 from the germline V gene are MNHNS and SASEGT. Trimming shortened V by 5 bases and J by 5 bases, and 18 bases separated the two germline ends. The CDR3 consists of 15 residues. This CDR3 reads CASSTHQGLGTEAFF. The CDR3 bases are TGTGCCAGCAGTACCCACCAGGGGTTGGGGACTGAAGCTTTCTTT.

On this clonotype itself: Mismatch with germline at one junction end may stem from a read error. The chain is built from TRBV12-3 or TRBV12-4 and TRBJ2-7; tentative D call: TRBD2 (6 bases). The CDR3 is 13 amino acids. CDR3 region: CASSFGGRYEQHF. CDR3 DNA: TGTGCCAGCAGTTTCGGGGGTCGGTACGAGCAGCACTTC.

This clonotype came up many times. This chain connects TRBV10-1 to TRBJ2-7; D is uncertain. CDR1 is WNHNN and CDR2 is SYGVQD in the germline V gene (reference sequence). The V end was cut by 4 bases, the J end by 2 bases, with 15 bases between. The CDR3 loop spans 15 amino acids. CDR3 region: CASSGGSSRAYEQYF. CDR3 nucleotides: TGCGCCAGCAGTGGAGGATCCTCTCGGGCCTACGAGCAGTACTTC.

This clonotype was seen more than once but under ten times. The rearrangement uses TRBV20-1 and TRBJ2-7; TRBD2 agrees at 8 bases. V trimming: 1 base; J trimming: 6 bases; junction bases outside the gene matches: 11. Per germline, CDR1 DFQATT and CDR2 SNEGSKA (reference sequence). CDR3 length equals 15 residues. DNA of the CDR3: TGCAGTGCTAGAGGAGTCGGGAGGGTCGTGGGCGAGCAGTACTTC. As protein: CSARGVGRVVGEQYF.

This clonotype was picked up many times. V gene TRBV9 combines with J gene TRBJ2-1; 9 nucleotides line up with TRBD1. The trim removed 4 bases at V and 4 bases at J, leaving 3 bases unmatched. Germline CDR1 is SGDLS and CDR2 is YYNGEE. CDR3 size: 14 residues. CDR3 nucleotides: TGTGCCAGCAGCCGGGACAGGGTATACAATGAGCAGTTCTTC. Its protein product is CASSRDRVYNEQFF.

There are many counts of this clonotype. This chain connects TRBV7-9 to TRBJ1-2; no clear D gene. The ends were cut back, 5 bases at V and 8 bases at J, with 15 bases in the middle. Germline CDR1 SEHNR, CDR2 FQNEAQ (reference sequence). This CDR3 has 13 amino acids. The CDR3 DNA follows: TGTGCCAGCAGCAAGGACCTTCACGACGGCTACACCTTC. Translation gives CASSKDLHDGYTF.

This clonotype was seen at least ten times. CDR3 residues: CSARPRGPLNTEAFF. As DNA, the CDR3 is TGCAGTGCTAGGCCCCGGGGCCCGTTGAACACTGAAGCTTTCTTT. V usage is TRBV20-1 and J usage is TRBJ1-1; a possible D gene is TRBD1 (5 bases). The CDR3 length is 15 residues. Germline values: CDR1 DFQATT, CDR2 SNEGSKA (reference sequence). Trimming took 3 bases from V and 0 from J, leaving 14 bases between them.

As regards this clonotype: A much larger clone is a single base away; this may be a read error. The CDR3 DNA follows: TGCTGTGCTAACGGGAGATCGAGCTCTGGGGCCAACGTCCTGACTTTC. The encoded protein is CCANGRSSSGANVLTF. The chain couples TRBV20-1 to TRBJ2-6; possibly TRBD2 for D (6 bases). The germline V gene has CDR1 DFQATT and CDR2 SNEGSKA (reference sequence). This CDR3 has 16 residues.

The sample holds many counts of this clonotype. The chain is built from TRBV6-1 and TRBJ2-3; 9 bases agree with TRBD1. CDR3 size: 16 residues. Per germline, CDR1 MNHNS and CDR2 SASEGT. V lost 5 bases to trimming and J lost 3 bases; unmatched junction nucleotides: 9. The chain's CDR3 is CASSPRLTGGTDTQYF. CDR3 bases: TGTGCCAGCAGTCCACGCTTGACAGGGGGTACAGATACGCAGTATTTT.

The chain combines TRBV7-2 with TRBJ2-2; D is unresolved. Trimming cost V 5 bases and J 6 bases, with 10 bases left between them. Germline V lookup: CDR1 SGHTA, CDR2 FQGNSA. The CDR3 totals 13 residues. Here the CDR3 reads CASSLMGSGELFF. The CDR3 nucleotides are TGTGCCAGCAGCCTAATGGGGTCCGGGGAGCTGTTTTTT. Full variable domain (missing parts from reference TRBV7-2 and TRBJ2-2): GAGVSQSPSNKVTEKGKDVELRCDPISGHTALYWYRQSLGQGLEFLIYFQGNSAPDKSGLPSDRFSAERTGGSVSTLTIQRTQQEDSAVYLCASSLMGSGELFFGEGSRLTVL.

Many counts were recorded for this clonotype. V usage is TRBV5-1 and J usage is TRBJ2-7; the match to TRBD1 covers 7 bases. CDR1 and CDR2 from the germline V gene are SGHRS and YFSETQ. This CDR3 has 14 residues. Trimming removed 4 bases from V and 2 bases from J; junction bases left unmatched: 6. CDR3 bases: TGCGCCAGCAGCCCCTCACAGGGGACCTACGAGCAGTACTTC. Translated: CASSPSQGTYEQYF.